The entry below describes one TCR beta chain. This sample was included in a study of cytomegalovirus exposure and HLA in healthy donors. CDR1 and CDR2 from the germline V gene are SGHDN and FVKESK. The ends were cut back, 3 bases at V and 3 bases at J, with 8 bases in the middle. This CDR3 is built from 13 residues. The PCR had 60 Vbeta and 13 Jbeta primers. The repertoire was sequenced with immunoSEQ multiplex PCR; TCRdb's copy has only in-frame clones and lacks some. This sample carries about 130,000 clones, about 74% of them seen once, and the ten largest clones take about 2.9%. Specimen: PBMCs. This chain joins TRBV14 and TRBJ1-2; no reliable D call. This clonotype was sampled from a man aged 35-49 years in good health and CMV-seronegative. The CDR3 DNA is TGTGCCAGCAGCCATGGGCAGTACTATGGCTACACCTTC. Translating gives CASSHGQYYGYTF.